The 9 T cell receptor beta chains in this list originate from one sample, sequenced in a study of T-cell reconstitution after alpha-beta-depleted transplantation in children. A TCRbeta library incorporating unique molecular identifiers was prepared. TCRdb passed the PCR reads through MiXCR, listing each CDR3 protein once. The sample lists 230,000 or so distinct CDR3 sequences, 9.7% occurring once. The sample in question was PBMCs from the stem cell graft donor, obtained from the stem cell graft. All receptors derive from a human donor who donated a stem cell graft to a child with SCID.

This clonotype came up many times. The chain uses TRBV7-9 and TRBJ1-4; tentative D call: TRBD1 (5 bases). The V gene lost 5 bases and the J gene lost 0 bases, with 10 bases spanning the gap. The germline gives CDR1 SEHNR, CDR2 FQNEAQ (reference sequence). The length of the CDR3 is 15 residues. This CDR3 is CASSPQTATNEKLFF. Here the CDR3 DNA reads TGTGCCAGCAGCCCTCAGACAGCAACTAATGAAAAACTGTTTTTT.

The chain is built from TRBV11-1 and TRBJ2-2, with 7 bases that match TRBD2. Germline CDR1 reads SGHAT; CDR2 reads FQDESV (reference sequence). The length of the CDR3 is 15 residues. J was trimmed by 3 bases and V by 3 bases; bases with no gene match: 4. This chain's CDR3 is CASSLPGGDTGELFF. For the CDR3, the DNA is TGTGCCAGCAGCTTGCCGGGGGGAGACACCGGGGAGCTGTTTTTT.

This clonotype has a count of ten or more. V gene TRBV29-1 combines with J gene TRBJ2-2, with D possibly being TRBD1 (5 bases). V lost 1 base and J 3 bases, leaving 18 bases between the germline ends. From germline, CDR1 is SQVTM and CDR2 ANQGSEA. The CDR3 contains 17 residues. CDR3 coding DNA: TGCAGCGTTGAAGTCCAAAGCTCGACAGCTTACACCGGGGAGCTGTTTTTT. Translating gives CSVEVQSSTAYTGELFF.

This clonotype was counted many times. The chain is built from TRBV28 and TRBJ1-1, with 8 bases that match TRBD1. Germline V gene lookup returns CDR1 MDHEN and CDR2 SYDVKM. The CDR3 consists of 13 residues. V shed 2 bases and J 11 bases; nucleotides not matched to a gene: 7. CDR3 sequence (DNA): TGTGCCAGCAGTTTACAGGGGGCGGTGTACGCTTTCTTT. It codes for CASSLQGAVYAFF.

In its sample, this clonotype was seen many times. This CDR3 fails to terminate in the conserved phenylalanine or tryptophan, so it likely reflects a read error. The DNA is left out, because the CDR3 cannot be placed on it with certainty; the CDR3 is given as TCRdb lists it. The chain has TRBV4-1 and TRBJ1-1; TRBD1 is the table's D call and was not checked against the DNA. The CDR3 length is 11 residues, termini included. The V gene's germline CDR1 is MGHRA and CDR2 YSYEKL. The chain's CDR3 is CASSLKGQEQL.

This clonotype was observed many times. The CDR3: CASSFGGGGYNEQFF. CDR3 in DNA: TGTGCCAGCAGTTTTGGGGGGGGTGGTTACAATGAGCAGTTCTTC. V and J are TRBV12-3 or TRBV12-4 and TRBJ2-1; 7 bases map to TRBD2. The junction had 6 bases not matched to a gene; V was cut back by 3 bases and J by 4 bases. This CDR3 is built from 15 residues.

This clonotype showed up many times. The chain uses TRBV20-1 and TRBJ2-3; D possibly corresponds to TRBD2 (6 bases). Trimming stripped 1 base from V and 6 bases from J, with 14 bases between. The CDR3 length is 14 residues. The germline V gene encodes CDR1 DFQATT and CDR2 SNEGSKA (reference sequence). Written as DNA, the CDR3 is TGCAGTGCTAGAGCGTCCGCGGGGTCCGATACGCAGTATTTT. Translation: CSARASAGSDTQYF.

This clonotype has ten or more counts. The rearrangement uses TRBV6-5 and TRBJ2-1; the match to TRBD2 covers 9 bases. The CDR3 is made up of 16 amino acids. Looked up from germline, CDR1 is MNHEY and CDR2 is SVGAGI. V lost 2 bases to trimming and J lost 7 bases; unmatched junction nucleotides: 9. The DNA of the CDR3 is TGTGCCAGCAGTTACAGGGCGGCGGGGGGGCCAAATGAGCAGTTCTTC. Translating gives CASSYRAAGGPNEQFF.

This clonotype was recorded many times. The chain carries TRBV5-1 and TRBJ1-1; 7 bases line up with TRBD1. CDR1 is SGHRS, CDR2 YFSETQ, per germline. The length of the CDR3 is 16 residues. With 0 bases clipped from V and 1 base from J, the junction kept 6 bases outside the gene matches. DNA of the CDR3: TGCGCCAGCAGCTTGGCAACAGGGGAAGGGAACACTGAAGCTTTCTTT. The encoded protein is CASSLATGEGNTEAFF.